This TCR beta chain originates from a study of blood T cell repertoires in COVID-19. Study as a whole: PBMCs, B-cell-depleted T cells, or T cells provided the cDNA or gDNA that made up the material.

In the source study's methods: Amplified reference gene primers provided the basis for estimating nucleated cell counts. Generated by immunoSEQ multiplex PCR, the TCRdb table keeps only in-frame clones and is missing some. D and trimming were read from the DNA, whereas the V and J calls and clone size are those reported in that table. Among under 100,000 clones, around nine tenths were seen once, and the ten largest hold 3% to 4%. Germline CDR1 is SGHNT and CDR2 is YYREEE (reference sequence). CDR3 length: 15 amino acids. This clone is a singleton in its sample. At one boundary the junction diverges from the germline segment, which might be a read error.

The sample was peripheral blood. The receptor was isolated from a woman aged 65 to 85 with acute or convalescent COVID-19. The chain is built from TRBV5-4 and TRBJ2-1; 11 nucleotides line up with TRBD1. This CDR3 is CASRLDRGQDNEQFF. CDR3 nucleotide sequence: TGTGCCAGCAGGTTGGACAGGGGGCAGGACAATGAGCAGTTCTTC.